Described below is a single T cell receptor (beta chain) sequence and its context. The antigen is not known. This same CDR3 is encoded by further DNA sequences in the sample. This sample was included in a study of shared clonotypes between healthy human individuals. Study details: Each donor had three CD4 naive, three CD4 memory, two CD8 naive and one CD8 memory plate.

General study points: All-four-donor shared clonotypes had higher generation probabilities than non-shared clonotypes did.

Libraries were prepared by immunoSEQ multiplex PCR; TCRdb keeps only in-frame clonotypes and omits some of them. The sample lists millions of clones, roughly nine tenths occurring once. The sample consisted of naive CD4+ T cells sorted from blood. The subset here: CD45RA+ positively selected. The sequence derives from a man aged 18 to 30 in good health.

CDR3 coding DNA: TGTGCCAGCTCACCGGGGGGACAGACCTACGAGCAGTACTTC. Encoded protein: CASSPGGQTYEQYF. The chain is built from TRBV18 and TRBJ2-7; D may be TRBD1 (7 bases). V gave up 3 bases and J gave up 2 bases, with 11 bases separating them. Germline-derived CDR1 and CDR2 are KGHSH and LQKENI. The CDR3 consists of 14 residues.